A selection of T cell receptor beta chains follows, all from one sample in a study of T-cell memory formation after mild COVID-19. TCRdb passed the 5' RACE reads through MiXCR, listing each CDR3 protein once. The sample records over 150,000 distinct CDR3 sequences, about 21% being singletons. Input material: PBMCs or a T cell subset sorted from them (not recorded which). These receptors were taken from an adult woman who had mild COVID-19 (a few samples of this study predate the infection). Cell type and time point are not known. Each CDR3 is given without its conserved first and last residue. Not every row has a clone size; where given, it reads once, few, many or a size class.

abundance	j_gene	v_gene	CDR3aa
few	TRBJ2-1	TRBV20-1	SARDLWGGGEQF
few	TRBJ2-7	TRBV7-9	ASSFGSSTYEQY
few	TRBJ2-7	TRBV7-7	ASSLGAGTLYEQY
.	TRBJ2-7	TRBV12-3/TRBV12-4	ASSKSGLAGAYEQY
few	TRBJ2-1	TRBV6-1	ASSDLNEQF
.	TRBJ2-1	TRBV12-3/TRBV12-4	ASSLRTPGNEQF
.	TRBJ1-2	TRBV9	ASSVEDSNGFNYGYT
many	TRBJ1-1	TRBV4-2	ASSQDGQGNTEAF
few	TRBJ2-3	TRBV20-1	SASSGLAGTYTDTQY
few	TRBJ1-5	TRBV7-6	ASSLAQGRIDQPQH
.	TRBJ2-7	TRBV12-3/TRBV12-4	ASSSDLSYEQY
few	TRBJ2-7	TRBV5-6	ASSLGGGYIYEQY
.	TRBJ2-7	TRBV5-1	ASRAGQYYEQY
few	TRBJ1-1	TRBV7-7	ASSYLIRDRGRVNTEAF
few	TRBJ2-1	TRBV24-1	ATRGAGRNEQF
.	TRBJ1-1	TRBV7-3	ASSPHGGSDTEAF
few	TRBJ1-1	TRBV28	ASSPGGTGGSEAF
.	TRBJ2-3	TRBV11-2	ASSFSGGVSDTQY
few	TRBJ1-3	TRBV29-1	SVECLGTDGNTIY
few	TRBJ2-1	TRBV27	ASSLVAGAVYNEQF
few	TRBJ1-5	TRBV4-1	ASSRSGQGGNQPQH
.	TRBJ2-7	TRBV20-1	SARGTRDTSYEQY
once	TRBJ1-2	TRBV12-3/TRBV12-4	ASSCTGCDGYT
.	TRBJ2-7	TRBV29-1	SVRDGNTYEQY
few	TRBJ1-3	TRBV30	AWSAEQTDAAFSGNTIY
.	TRBJ2-7	TRBV12-3/TRBV12-4	ASSRVQGSYEQY
.	TRBJ2-7	TRBV7-3	ASSPTSGGAIEQY
.	TRBJ2-5	TRBV6-1	ASSDLAGGIQETQY
few	TRBJ1-5	TRBV25-1	ASSESGQPQH
.	TRBJ2-5	TRBV7-9	ASSLLRGHETQY
.	TRBJ2-7	TRBV20-1	SAREGGLSHEQY
.	TRBJ2-1	TRBV6-6	ASSYPEEQF
few	TRBJ2-2	TRBV5-1	ASSLDEPSGGPTGELF
.	TRBJ1-1	TRBV20-1	SASVGPNTEAF
many	TRBJ2-1	TRBV29-1	SVDSARVRNEQF
few	TRBJ2-3	TRBV2	ASSEASRRIFTDTQY
.	TRBJ2-1	TRBV3-1	ASSPEGLPSYNEQF
.	TRBJ2-3	TRBV4-1	ASSQEGPGGDTQY
few	TRBJ1-6	TRBV7-6	ASSLINGTALELSPLH
few	TRBJ1-1	TRBV9	ASSVWDSLNTEAF
.	TRBJ2-6	TRBV27	ASSLLASGANVLT
.	TRBJ2-7	TRBV12-3/TRBV12-4	ASRTSGGYEQY
few	TRBJ2-5	TRBV25-1	ASSTYQETQY
.	TRBJ2-7	TRBV12-3/TRBV12-4	ASSAFHEQY
few	TRBJ2-1	TRBV9	ASSPAGSYNEQF
few	TRBJ2-7	TRBV20-1	SALGNREQY
few	TRBJ2-3	TRBV9	ASSPGISTDTQY
few	TRBJ2-1	TRBV29-1	SVELAGWSYNEQF
.	TRBJ1-1	TRBV11-3	ASSPIAEDTEAF
few	TRBJ1-2	TRBV5-6	ASSPGTGSYPNG
.	TRBJ1-1	TRBV4-2	ASSQDWADEAF
few	TRBJ2-1	TRBV18	ASSPNGGRGTYNEQF
.	TRBJ2-5	TRBV7-8	ASSLVLAIPQETQY
.	TRBJ2-1	TRBV9	ASSLDGAASGRAYNEQF